A selection of T cell receptor beta chains follows, all from one sample in a study of blood T cell repertoires in COVID-19. Repertoires were generated with immunoSEQ multiplex PCR, while TCRdb's copy carries only in-frame clones and drops some. The repertoire holds about 65,000 clones, with 80% to 95% as singletons. Source material: peripheral blood. The receptors derive from a man between 65 and 79 years old with active COVID-19. The conserved cysteine and the conserved F or W are not part of the CDR3 here. Fields, in order: clone size, V gene, J gene, CDR3 length, CDR3 protein. Clone size appears in some rows only: once, few, many, or a class for an expanded clone.

>once|TRBV6-4|TRBJ2-3|16
ASSEHWTGGARIDTQY
>.|TRBV5-1|TRBJ1-1|14
ASSPTTGTLDTEAF
>.|TRBV27|TRBJ2-3|14
ASSPWTGPSTDTQY
>few|TRBV3-1/TRBV3-2|TRBJ1-6|12
ASSQTGYNSPLH
>.|TRBV7-8|TRBJ2-1|15
ASNINVGEWGVNEQF
>.|TRBV6-5|TRBJ1-2|11
ASSPAWAYGYT
>.|TRBV2|TRBJ2-1|14
ASSEAGSGSYNEQF
>once|TRBV6-1|TRBJ1-4|12
ASSEGTGTRKLF
>.|TRBV5-1|TRBJ1-5|13
ASSAEDPAYQPQH
>.|TRBV10-2|TRBJ2-3|11
ATKVGGSDTQY
>.|TRBV10-3|TRBJ1-2|11
ATEQGVGYGYT
>.|TRBV14|TRBJ1-4|13
ASRVTGVPGEKLF
>.|TRBV6-6|TRBJ1-2|13
ASSYTNTRSYGYT
>.|TRBV10-3|TRBJ2-3|16
AISFGWATEKSTDTQY
>.|TRBV6-5|TRBJ2-3|13
AIQGRQESTDTQY
>.|TRBV4-2|TRBJ2-7|14
ASSQALSGGRYEQY
>.|TRBV3-1/TRBV3-2|TRBJ2-2|13
ASSPGFSNTGELF
>.|TRBV14|TRBJ1-3|11
ASSNLAGNTIY
>once|TRBV20-1|TRBJ2-3|9
SVKQGATQY
>once|TRBV7-3|TRBJ2-3|13
ASSRAGASTDTQY
>.|TRBV5-1|TRBJ1-2|14
ASSFGGTGEYYGYT
>once|TRBV25-1|TRBJ1-4|12
ASSDTAGYEKLF
>.|TRBV7-3|TRBJ2-1|15
ASRDNRGVGSYNEQF
>.|TRBV11-3|TRBJ1-1|12
ASSARQANTEAF
>.|TRBV6-5|TRBJ1-2|11
ASTGTGGYGYT
>.|TRBV14|TRBJ2-3|12
ASSPGGYTDTQY
>once|TRBV5-1|TRBJ2-7|13
ASSLPGLGAYEQY
>.|TRBV2|TRBJ1-2|10
ASSERGEGYT
>.|TRBV2|TRBJ1-1|12
ASSLQGGNTEAF
>.|TRBV3-1/TRBV3-2|TRBJ2-5|13
ASSQIWGGVETQY
>.|TRBV7-2|TRBJ2-1|13
ASSRDGGGYNEQF
>.|TRBV11-2|TRBJ2-5|14
ASSFGSGGAMETQY
>.|TRBV18|TRBJ1-2|12
ASSSQGANYGYT
>.|TRBV4-2|TRBJ1-5|14
ASSQGDRGDFQPQH
>.|TRBV28|TRBJ2-2|13
ASSLQGASTGELF
>once|TRBV19|TRBJ2-1|14
ASSTPGLSSYNEQF
>.|TRBV15|TRBJ1-2|13
ATSRVDRTGDGYT
>.|TRBV19|TRBJ1-2|13
ASSIATSPNYGYT
>.|TRBV14|TRBJ1-2|11
ASSPGQAFGYT
>.|TRBV9|TRBJ1-5|12
ASSPPGGSGPQH
>.|TRBV5-1|TRBJ1-1|12
ASSLRGLNTEAF
>.|TRBV20-1|TRBJ1-5|11
SASGGLNQPQH
>.|TRBV5-8|TRBJ1-6|13
ASSLVPGQRSPLH
>.|TRBV5-6|TRBJ2-3|13
ASSLRTGGPDTQY
>.|TRBV3-1/TRBV3-2|TRBJ2-3|14
ASSEAGTGWADTQY
>.|TRBV11-1|TRBJ2-3|12
ASSLLLAGDTQY
>.|TRBV19|TRBJ1-1|13
ASSSHKELRTEAF
>.|TRBV11-2|TRBJ2-3|13
ASSLGLGQTDTQY
>once|TRBV11-3|TRBJ2-3|13
ASSPGLAGTDTQY
>.|TRBV5-4|TRBJ2-1|15
ASSPYLTGGADNEQF
>.|TRBV5-5|TRBJ1-2|11
ASSLVEDYGYT
>once|TRBV5-1|TRBJ2-2|13
ASSQRTGDTGELF